This T cell receptor (beta chain) was observed in a study of sequential checkpoint blockade in melanoma. Looking at the study overall: Arm A got nivolumab then ipilimumab; arm B the reverse, 1:1. After both sequences, patients received maintenance nivolumab.

Described treatment: randomized to nivolumab then ipilimumab (arm A) or the reverse (arm B). The germline CDR1 and CDR2 sequences are SGHRS and YFSETQ. The V gene end was trimmed by 4 bases and the J gene end by 5 bases; junction bases not matched to a gene: 5. The CDR3 has 14 residues. Sequenced by immunoSEQ multiplex PCR; TCRdb stores in-frame clones only, minus some. The repertoire holds roughly 18,000 clones, with about 70% as singletons. The source material was CD8+ T cells sorted from blood (inferred from file names), sampled from a patient given nivolumab and ipilimumab in sequence. The origin of this receptor is a human donor with melanoma. V gene TRBV5-1 combines with J gene TRBJ2-5; 10 nucleotides line up with TRBD1. The CDR3: CASSEDRGRETQYF. The CDR3 nucleotides are TGCGCCAGCAGCGAAGACAGGGGGCGGGAGACCCAGTACTTC.